This T cell receptor beta chain was documented in a study of blood T cell repertoires in COVID-19. Between the trimmed V and J ends, which lost 2 bases and 0 bases, there was a span of 7 bases. This CDR3 has 14 amino acids. The germline V gene has CDR1 SQVTM and CDR2 ANQGSEA. The table came from immunoSEQ multiplex PCR; TCRdb's copy has only in-frame clones and leaves some out. The sample records under 85,000 clones, around 83% being singletons. The V call is TRBV29-1, the J call TRBJ2-2; no reliable D call. Sequencing input: peripheral blood. The receptor was isolated from a man aged 50-60 years with acute or convalescent COVID-19. The CDR3 DNA is TGCAGCGTTGAACCCCAAACGAACACCGGGGAGCTGTTTTTT. The encoded protein is CSVEPQTNTGELFF.